This TCR beta chain is from a study of post-analysis software for immune sequencing data. Study in general: The courses of disease that were included comprised relapsing-remitting, secondary progressive and progressive-relapsing multiple sclerosis. The study, taken as a whole, reports: The study found TRBV5-6, TRBV5-1 and TRBV20-1 among 5 or 6 TRBV segments more frequent in patients than controls. Batch-mates among the samples co-clustered strongly by F measure. Significantly lower normalized Chao1 diversity was seen in multiple sclerosis patients than in controls.

With 5 bases clipped from V and 5 bases from J, the junction kept 5 bases outside the gene matches. The length of the CDR3 is 13 residues. Germline values: CDR1 DFQATT, CDR2 SNEGSKA (reference sequence). The sample holds one count of this clonotype. Its antigen is as yet unknown. TCR beta cDNA libraries included unique molecular identifiers. Yield was 450,000 to 650,000 cDNA molecules from around 1 to 10 million T cells. TCRdb processed the PCR reads anew with MiXCR; each CDR3 protein has one entry. The sample has fewer than 550,000 distinct CDR3 sequences, around 31% seen once. The sequencing input was blood. The V and J genes are TRBV20-1 and TRBJ1-4; 7 bases agree with TRBD1. This receptor was taken from a girl younger than 18 with multiple sclerosis. CDR3 nucleotide sequence: TGCAGTGCTCCCGGGACAGTCAATGAAAAACTGTTTTTT. As protein: CSAPGTVNEKLFF.